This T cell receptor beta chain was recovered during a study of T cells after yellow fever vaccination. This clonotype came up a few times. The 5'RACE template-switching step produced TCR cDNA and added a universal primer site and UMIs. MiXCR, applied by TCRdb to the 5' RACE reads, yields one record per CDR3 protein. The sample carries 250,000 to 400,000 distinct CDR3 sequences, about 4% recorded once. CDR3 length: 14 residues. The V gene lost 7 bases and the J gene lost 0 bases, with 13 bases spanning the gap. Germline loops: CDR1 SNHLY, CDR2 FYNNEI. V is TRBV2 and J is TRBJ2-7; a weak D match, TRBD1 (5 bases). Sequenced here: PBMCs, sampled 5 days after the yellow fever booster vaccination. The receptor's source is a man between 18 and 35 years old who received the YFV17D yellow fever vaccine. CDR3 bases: TGTGCCAGCAACCCAGGGTTGAGCTCCTACGAGCAGTACTTC. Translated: CASNPGLSSYEQYF. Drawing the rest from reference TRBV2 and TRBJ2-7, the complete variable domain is EPEVTQTPSHQVTQMGQEVILRCVPISNHLYFYWYRQILGQKVEFLVSFYNNEISEKSEIFDDQFSVERPDGSNFTLKIRSTKLEDSAMYFCASNPGLSSYEQYFGPGTRLTVT.